This T cell receptor beta chain was captured in a study of cytomegalovirus exposure and HLA in healthy donors. CDR3 size: 16 residues. Germline loops: CDR1 MNHNS, CDR2 SASEGT. V was clipped by 3 bases and J by 5 bases, with 19 bases between them. This clone appeared a few times. PCR primers comprised 60 Vbeta and 13 Jbeta primers. Measured with immunoSEQ multiplex PCR; TCRdb has only the in-frame clones, and not every one. The table has 150,000 to 200,000 clones, 80% to 85% seen once; the top ten hold 2% to 2.5%. The origin of this receptor is a woman aged 25 to 45 in good health and CMV-seronegative. The chain combines TRBV6-1 with TRBJ1-2, with D hard to call. The source material was PBMCs. CDR3 nucleotides: TGTGCCAGCAGTGATAGTTTCGGTATGGCAGCGTATGGCTACACCTTC. Protein product: CASSDSFGMAAYGYTF.